The rows below give T cell receptor beta chains drawn from one sample of a study of T cell responses to AZD1222 COVID-19 vaccine. Some clones are missing from TCRdb's copy, which holds only in-frame ones; the method was immunoSEQ multiplex PCR. This table holds approximately 150,000 clones, approximately 90% found once. This specimen was peripheral blood, taken on day 0 of AZD1222 vaccination. These receptors originate from an adult in good health. Both conserved end residues are part of each CDR3. The D gene is left open where the match is weak. Only part of the rows carry a size: once, few, many, or a class if the clone is expanded.

V	D	size	J	CDR3	DNA
TRBV27	-	-	TRBJ1-1	CASSLKRGNTEAFF	TGTGCCAGCAGTTTAAAGCGGGGGAACACTGAAGCTTTCTTT
TRBV29-1	-	-	TRBJ1-1	CSVEGASTEAFF	TGCAGCGTTGAAGGGGCAAGTACTGAAGCTTTCTTT
TRBV7-9	TRBD1	-	TRBJ2-7	CASSGQGASYEQYF	TGTGCCAGCAGCGGACAGGGGGCCTCTTACGAGCAGTACTTC
TRBV7-2	TRBD2	-	TRBJ2-3	CASRAGLAGGRVDTQYF	TGTGCCAGCAGAGCTGGACTAGCGGGAGGGCGGGTTGATACGCAGTATTTT
TRBV15	-	-	TRBJ1-4	CATSRDQWSWEKLFF	TGTGCCACCAGCAGAGATCAGTGGAGCTGGGAAAAACTGTTTTTT
TRBV19	TRBD2	-	TRBJ2-7	CASSPLGLVAGGPHEQYF	TGTGCCAGTAGCCCACTGGGCTTGGTAGCGGGAGGGCCCCACGAGCAGTACTTC
TRBV7-2	-	-	TRBJ2-7	CASSSLGEQYF	TGTGCCAGCAGCTCCTTGGGGGAGCAGTACTTC
TRBV13	-	few	TRBJ2-7	CASSLGGDGYEQYF	TGTGCCAGCAGCTTAGGCGGGGACGGCTACGAGCAGTACTTC
TRBV3-1/TRBV3-2	-	-	TRBJ2-1	CASSQEIMDYPALGRNNEQFF	TGTGCCAGCAGCCAGGAAATTATGGACTACCCTGCTCTGGGGCGTAACAATGAGCAGTTCTTC
TRBV3-1/TRBV3-2	TRBD1	few	TRBJ1-2	CASSQTQGAFVSNGYTF	TGTGCCAGCAGCCAAACACAGGGGGCGTTCGTCTCAAATGGCTACACCTTC
TRBV10-3	-	-	TRBJ2-7	CATGWGDLTYEQYF	TGTGCCACCGGGTGGGGTGACCTTACCTACGAGCAGTACTTC
TRBV12-3/TRBV12-4	-	-	TRBJ2-1	CASSFDPEDEQFF	TGTGCCAGCAGTTTTGACCCCGAGGATGAGCAGTTCTTC
TRBV7-2	-	-	TRBJ2-7	CASSLGSGPYEQYF	TGTGCCAGCAGCTTAGGTTCAGGACCCTACGAGCAGTACTTC